Each of the 31 T cell receptor beta chains below was sequenced from the same sample in a study of T-cell reconstitution after alpha-beta-depleted transplantation in children. The library targeted TCRbeta and was prepared with unique molecular identifiers. From the PCR reads, TCRdb called clonotypes with MiXCR, one entry per CDR3 protein. The table includes about 830,000 distinct CDR3 sequences, 16% detected once. Here the sequenced sample was PBMCs, mostly from graft donor cells, taken 360 days after TCRalphabeta/CD19-depleted stem cell transplant. The receptor source for this set is a male patient younger than 18 who had a stem cell transplant for acute lymphoblastic leukemia, so the T cells may come from the graft donor.

This clonotype was seen only a few times. The J gene is TRBJ2-3, the V gene TRBV27; TRBD2 agrees at 12 bases. Germline assignment: CDR1 MNHEY and CDR2 SMNVEV (reference sequence). With V trimmed by 6 bases and J by 2 bases, 9 bases remained unmatched. The CDR3 is made up of 17 amino acids. CDR3 in amino acids: CASRIGLAGPTTDTQYF. The CDR3 region has the DNA TGTGCCAGCAGGATAGGACTAGCGGGACCGACCACAGATACGCAGTATTTT.

This chain joins TRBV29-1 and TRBJ2-7; the D is unclear. The CDR3 sequence is 13 residues long. Trimming removed 2 bases from V and 2 bases from J, with 10 bases in between. CDR1 is SQVTM, CDR2 ANQGSEA, per germline. The CDR3 is CSVETFLPYEQYF. In DNA, the CDR3 is TGCAGCGTTGAAACGTTCCTTCCCTACGAGCAGTACTTC.

This chain links TRBV5-1 with TRBJ2-7; no reliable D call. The length of the CDR3 is 14 residues. Germline V lookup: CDR1 SGHRS, CDR2 YFSETQ. The V end lost 2 bases, the J end lost 7 bases, and 16 bases lay between the germline ends. The CDR3 loop is CASSLLKGLEEQYF. The CDR3 DNA reads as TGCGCCAGCAGCTTATTGAAGGGCCTCGAGGAGCAGTACTTC.

This clonotype was detected only a few times. The V gene is TRBV5-5, the J gene TRBJ2-3; 9 positions agree with TRBD2. In germline, CDR1 is SGHKS, CDR2 YYEKEE (reference sequence). The CDR3 contains 17 residues. After removal of 0 bases from V and 3 bases from J, the junction contained 8 bases not matched to a gene. CDR3 region: CASSLVPAGGGTDTQYF. The DNA of the CDR3 is TGTGCCAGCAGCTTGGTCCCAGCGGGAGGAGGTACAGATACGCAGTATTTT. The full variable domain, completed using reference TRBV5-5 and TRBJ2-3, is DAGVTQSPTHLIKTRGQQVTLRCSPISGHKSVSWYQQVLGQGPQFIFQYYEKEERGRGNFPDRFSARQFPNYSSELNVNALLLGDSALYLCASSLVPAGGGTDTQYFGPGTRLTVL.

This clonotype was seen more than once but under ten times. The chain uses TRBV12-3 or TRBV12-4 and TRBJ1-5; 9 nucleotides match TRBD1. The CDR3 length is 16 residues. Trimming took 5 bases from V and 1 from J; bases not matched to a gene: 6. The CDR3, as DNA: TGTGCCAGCAGTCCACTACAGGGGGCAAGCAATCAGCCCCAGCATTTT. This codes for CASSPLQGASNQPQHF.

The rearrangement joins TRBV5-1 to TRBJ1-2; a weak D match, TRBD1 (6 bases). Trimming took off 1 base at V and 7 bases at J, with 14 bases between the two ends. CDR1 and CDR2 from the germline V gene are SGHRS and YFSETQ. The CDR3 runs to 14 residues. The CDR3 loop reads CASSLYPGGGGYTF. As DNA, the CDR3 is TGCGCCAGCAGCTTGTATCCGGGGGGCGGTGGCTACACCTTC.

This clonotype has at least ten counts. This chain joins TRBV20-1 and TRBJ2-7; no definite D call. Germline CDR1 DFQATT, CDR2 SNEGSKA (reference sequence). The length of the CDR3 is 15 residues. V lost 5 bases and J lost 3, with 20 bases in between. In DNA, the CDR3 is TGCAGTGCTGGCGGCGGCTCTCCGATTAGCTACGAGCAGTACTTC. Amino acid sequence: CSAGGGSPISYEQYF.

This chain joins TRBV2 and TRBJ1-1; perhaps TRBD1 as D (6 bases). The CDR3 extends over 13 amino acids. V lost 9 bases and J lost 5, with 16 bases in between. The germline gives CDR1 SNHLY, CDR2 FYNNEI. Here the CDR3 reads CASILGHPTEAFF. The CDR3, as DNA: TGTGCCAGTATCTTGGGACATCCGACTGAAGCTTTCTTT.

The gene calls are TRBV20-1 and TRBJ1-2; no reliable D call. The CDR3 is made up of 15 amino acids. Germline lookup yields CDR1 DFQATT and CDR2 SNEGSKA (reference sequence). The germline V and J ends were trimmed by 4 bases and 5 bases, with 20 bases remaining between them. The CDR3 is CSAIPPTWRGYGYTF. In DNA, the CDR3 is TGCAGTGCTATCCCCCCGACGTGGCGTGGGTATGGCTACACCTTC.

The V and J genes are TRBV7-7 and TRBJ2-1; 8 positions match TRBD2. The CDR3 runs 15 residues. The germline CDR1 and CDR2 sequences are SSHAT and FNYEAQ (reference sequence). The junction had 7 bases not matched to a gene; V was cut back by 3 bases and J by 6 bases. CDR3 DNA sequence: TGTGCCAGCAGCTTTGCGGGAGGATCGGGCAATGAGCAGTTCTTC. This codes for CASSFAGGSGNEQFF.

The V gene is TRBV20-1, the J gene TRBJ2-1; the D is unclear. With 3 bases removed from V and 10 bases from J, the gap between germline ends came to 13 bases. The CDR3 consists of 12 residues. The germline gives CDR1 DFQATT, CDR2 SNEGSKA (reference sequence). The CDR3 DNA reads as TGCAGTGCTAGTGAATGGAAGCAGGAGCAGTTCTTC. The encoded protein is CSASEWKQEQFF.

This clonotype was detected a few times. The V and J genes are TRBV12-3 or TRBV12-4 and TRBJ1-4; D not certain. The CDR3 is made up of 16 amino acids. Deletions cut 3 bases from V and 7 bases from J, with 18 bases between. The CDR3 DNA sequence: TGTGCCAGCAGTTTTCATTACGGACCGGGAAGTGAAAAACTGTTTTTT. This encodes CASSFHYGPGSEKLFF.

The chain carries TRBV27 and TRBJ2-1, with 13 bases matching TRBD2. With V trimmed by 5 bases and J by 7 bases, 11 bases remained unmatched. From germline, CDR1 is MNHEY and CDR2 SMNVEV (reference sequence). This CDR3 spans 17 amino acids. The CDR3 region has the DNA TGTGCCAGCAGTCCACTAGCGGGAGGGCCCGATAGAAATGAGCAGTTCTTC. It specifies CASSPLAGGPDRNEQFF.

The chain combines TRBV29-1 with TRBJ2-5; D is unclear. The V end was cut by 6 bases, the J end by 1 base, with 6 bases between. Germline values: CDR1 SQVTM, CDR2 ANQGSEA. This CDR3 spans 11 amino acids. In nucleotides, the CDR3 is TGCAGCGTGCTGTTCCAAGAGACCCAGTACTTC. It is translated as CSVLFQETQYF.

This chain links TRBV5-4 with TRBJ2-1; TRBD1 matches at 12 bases. The CDR3 contains 16 residues. The J segment lost 5 bases and the V segment lost 0 bases, leaving 3 bases of the junction unmatched. Germline V gene sequence: CDR1 SGHNT, CDR2 YYREEE (reference sequence). The CDR3 loop reads CASSLEGTGGNNEQFF. The CDR3 coding sequence is TGTGCCAGCAGCTTGGAGGGGACAGGGGGCAACAATGAGCAGTTCTTC.

This clonotype was detected a few times. The V and J genes are TRBV10-3 and TRBJ2-1, with 9 bases aligning to TRBD2. Germline CDR1 and CDR2: ENHRY and SYGVKD. This CDR3 has 15 amino acids. V was clipped by 3 bases and J by 6 bases; unmatched bases: 6. The CDR3, as DNA: TGTGCCATCAGTGACGATGCGGGAGGGCTCAATGAGCAGTTCTTC. This sequence encodes CAISDDAGGLNEQFF.

This clonotype was detected many times. This rearrangement joins TRBV20-1 to TRBJ1-4; D uncertain. Looked up from germline, CDR1 is DFQATT and CDR2 is SNEGSKA (reference sequence). Trimming pared 6 bases from V and 7 bases from J, leaving 9 bases between. The CDR3 extends over 11 amino acids. The CDR3 sequence is CSALTFEKLFF. The CDR3, as DNA: TGCAGTGCACTCACCTTTGAAAAACTGTTTTTT.

The chain combines TRBV5-4 with TRBJ2-1; 9 positions agree with TRBD2. The CDR3 runs to 15 residues. Germline V gene sequence: CDR1 SGHNT, CDR2 YYREEE (reference sequence). The V gene end was trimmed by 5 bases and the J gene end by 3 bases; junction bases not matched to a gene: 6. Here the CDR3 DNA reads TGTGCCAGCAGTCTTAGCGGGAGACACTACAATGAGCAGTTCTTC. Translation gives CASSLSGRHYNEQFF.

The V gene is TRBV29-1, the J gene TRBJ2-7; 7 bases agree with TRBD1. There are 16 residues in the CDR3. The V gene's germline CDR1 is SQVTM and CDR2 ANQGSEA. Germline trimming cut 1 base from V and 4 bases from J; bases unmatched to any gene: 13. CDR3 DNA sequence: TGCAGCGTTGAAGGGAGCCCGGGACAGCGACTTTACGAGCAGTACTTC. Protein sequence: CSVEGSPGQRLYEQYF.

Here the CDR3 DNA reads TGTGCCAGCAGTGCCACAGGGGGAGTAAACAATGAGCAGTTCTTC. Protein sequence: CASSATGGVNNEQFF. This chain uses TRBV6-1 with TRBJ2-1, with 8 nucleotides matching TRBD1. Germline loops: CDR1 MNHNS, CDR2 SASEGT. The CDR3 contains 15 residues. J was trimmed by 5 bases and V by 4 bases; bases with no gene match: 7.

This clonotype appeared many times. V usage is TRBV7-9 and J usage is TRBJ2-1; D tentatively fits TRBD1 or TRBD2 (5 bases each). The germline gives CDR1 SEHNR, CDR2 FQNEAQ (reference sequence). V was cut by 1 base and J by 2 bases, with 9 bases left in between. The CDR3 sequence is 15 residues long. As DNA, the CDR3 is TGTGCCAGCAGCTTAGGGGACCCGACCTACAATGAGCAGTTCTTC. This gives the protein CASSLGDPTYNEQFF.

There are many counts of this clonotype. The chain employs TRBV5-1 and TRBJ1-1, with D unresolved. The V end was cut by 6 bases, the J end by 1 base, with 16 bases between. This CDR3 has 15 amino acids. Germline V gives CDR1 SGHRS, CDR2 YFSETQ. The CDR3, as DNA: TGCGCCAGCACCGCGGTGGGCCTAGCGAACACTGAAGCTTTCTTT. This gives the protein CASTAVGLANTEAFF.

The chain uses TRBV6-5 and TRBJ1-1; D is unclear. Germline V gene lookup returns CDR1 MNHEY and CDR2 SVGAGI. The CDR3 spans 17 residues. The V and J ends lost 0 bases and 5 bases respectively, with 19 bases between them. DNA of the CDR3: TGTGCCAGCAGTTACTCACGACGACCCGCCATGGGAACTGAAGCTTTCTTT. As protein: CASSYSRRPAMGTEAFF.

This clonotype turned up a few times. J is TRBJ2-7 and V is TRBV27; no clear D. In germline, CDR1 is MNHEY, CDR2 SMNVEV (reference sequence). The CDR3 spans 15 residues. V shed 0 bases and J shed 3 bases, with 12 bases lying between them. CDR3 loop: CASSLSTKRDYEQYF. The CDR3 coding sequence is TGTGCCAGCAGTTTATCGACGAAAAGGGACTACGAGCAGTACTTC.

This clonotype turned up a few times. The V and J genes are TRBV6-1 and TRBJ2-5, with a tentative D call TRBD1 (6 bases). V was clipped by 5 bases and J by 2 bases, with 12 bases between them. Germline-derived CDR1 and CDR2 are MNHNS and SASEGT. This CDR3 contains 14 residues. In DNA, the CDR3 is TGTGCCAGCAGTAAAGACAGGCTACAAGAGACCCAGTACTTC. Its translation is CASSKDRLQETQYF.

The chain uses TRBV12-3 or TRBV12-4 and TRBJ2-3; 8 bases align to TRBD2. V lost 3 bases to trimming and J lost 1 base; unmatched junction nucleotides: 6. This CDR3 spans 16 amino acids. The CDR3 DNA follows: TGTGCCAGCAGTTTGTGGGATAGCGGGGGCACAGATACGCAGTATTTT. Protein: CASSLWDSGGTDTQYF.

V usage is TRBV4-1 and J usage is TRBJ2-7; D call uncertain. The CDR3 covers 15 residues. The V gene's germline CDR1 is MGHRA and CDR2 YSYEKL. Deletions cut 4 bases from V and 1 base from J, with 14 bases between. Written as DNA, the CDR3 is TGCGCCAGCAGCCCCCAGGCCTTAGAGTCCTACGAGCAGTACTTC. It specifies CASSPQALESYEQYF.

The table lists this clonotype with many counts. This chain links TRBV7-8 with TRBJ2-2; D could derive from TRBD1 or TRBD2 (5 bases each). The CDR3 contains 14 residues. The germline V gene has CDR1 SGHVS and CDR2 FQNEAQ. V was pared by 5 bases and J by 2 bases, with 9 bases between. CDR3: CASSPRGNTGELFF. DNA of the CDR3: TGTGCCAGCAGCCCGAGGGGTAACACCGGGGAGCTGTTTTTT.

The chain recombines TRBV2 with TRBJ1-1; 7 nucleotides match TRBD1. The CDR3 contains 15 residues. Trimming at V came to 1 base and at J to 10 bases, leaving 12 bases not matched to a gene. The germline gives CDR1 SNHLY, CDR2 FYNNEI. The CDR3 region is CASSEVWDRTNPAFF. The CDR3 DNA is TGTGCCAGCAGTGAAGTCTGGGACAGAACTAACCCAGCTTTCTTT.

For the CDR3, the DNA is TGCGCCAGCAGTGCGGGACTACCTCCCTACGAGCAGTACTTC. Translating gives CASSAGLPPYEQYF. This sequence joins TRBV10-1 and TRBJ2-7, with TRBD2 identical over 7 bases. Losses at the gene ends were 4 bases for V and 2 bases for J; bases not matched to a gene: 5. Germline-derived CDR1 and CDR2 are WNHNN and SYGVQD (reference sequence). The CDR3 extends over 14 amino acids.

This sequence joins TRBV3-1 and TRBJ2-1, with D unclear. Trimming took off 5 bases at V and 1 base at J, with 6 bases between the two ends. This CDR3 is built from 13 residues. Germline V gene sequence: CDR1 LGHDT, CDR2 YNNKEL (reference sequence). This CDR3 is CASSEESYNEQFF. The CDR3 DNA is TGTGCCAGCAGCGAGGAGTCCTACAATGAGCAGTTCTTC.